The clone carrying this T cell receptor beta chain was picked up many times. This sample stems from a study of patients and donors after allogeneic stem cell transplantation. TCRdb fed the RT-PCR reads into MiXCR, producing one record per CDR3 protein. The sample lists roughly 880,000 distinct CDR3 sequences, roughly 17% seen once, with roughly 6.4% in the top ten. The CDR3 runs to 16 residues. Looked up from germline, CDR1 is SGHRS and CDR2 is YFSETQ. V lost 1 base to trimming and J lost 3 bases; unmatched junction nucleotides: 5. The sequenced material came from blood, either unsorted or a sorted T cell fraction (not recorded which). The source of this sequence is a human donor who was either an allogeneic HSCT recipient or a stem cell or donor lymphocyte infusion donor (not recorded which). It is not recorded whose cells these are; they may come from a transplant donor. This chain connects TRBV5-1 to TRBJ2-3, with 10 bases matching TRBD2. CDR3 nucleotides: TGCGCCAGCAGCTTGAGCGGGAGGGCCCGGACAGATACGCAGTATTTT. It is translated as CASSLSGRARTDTQYF.